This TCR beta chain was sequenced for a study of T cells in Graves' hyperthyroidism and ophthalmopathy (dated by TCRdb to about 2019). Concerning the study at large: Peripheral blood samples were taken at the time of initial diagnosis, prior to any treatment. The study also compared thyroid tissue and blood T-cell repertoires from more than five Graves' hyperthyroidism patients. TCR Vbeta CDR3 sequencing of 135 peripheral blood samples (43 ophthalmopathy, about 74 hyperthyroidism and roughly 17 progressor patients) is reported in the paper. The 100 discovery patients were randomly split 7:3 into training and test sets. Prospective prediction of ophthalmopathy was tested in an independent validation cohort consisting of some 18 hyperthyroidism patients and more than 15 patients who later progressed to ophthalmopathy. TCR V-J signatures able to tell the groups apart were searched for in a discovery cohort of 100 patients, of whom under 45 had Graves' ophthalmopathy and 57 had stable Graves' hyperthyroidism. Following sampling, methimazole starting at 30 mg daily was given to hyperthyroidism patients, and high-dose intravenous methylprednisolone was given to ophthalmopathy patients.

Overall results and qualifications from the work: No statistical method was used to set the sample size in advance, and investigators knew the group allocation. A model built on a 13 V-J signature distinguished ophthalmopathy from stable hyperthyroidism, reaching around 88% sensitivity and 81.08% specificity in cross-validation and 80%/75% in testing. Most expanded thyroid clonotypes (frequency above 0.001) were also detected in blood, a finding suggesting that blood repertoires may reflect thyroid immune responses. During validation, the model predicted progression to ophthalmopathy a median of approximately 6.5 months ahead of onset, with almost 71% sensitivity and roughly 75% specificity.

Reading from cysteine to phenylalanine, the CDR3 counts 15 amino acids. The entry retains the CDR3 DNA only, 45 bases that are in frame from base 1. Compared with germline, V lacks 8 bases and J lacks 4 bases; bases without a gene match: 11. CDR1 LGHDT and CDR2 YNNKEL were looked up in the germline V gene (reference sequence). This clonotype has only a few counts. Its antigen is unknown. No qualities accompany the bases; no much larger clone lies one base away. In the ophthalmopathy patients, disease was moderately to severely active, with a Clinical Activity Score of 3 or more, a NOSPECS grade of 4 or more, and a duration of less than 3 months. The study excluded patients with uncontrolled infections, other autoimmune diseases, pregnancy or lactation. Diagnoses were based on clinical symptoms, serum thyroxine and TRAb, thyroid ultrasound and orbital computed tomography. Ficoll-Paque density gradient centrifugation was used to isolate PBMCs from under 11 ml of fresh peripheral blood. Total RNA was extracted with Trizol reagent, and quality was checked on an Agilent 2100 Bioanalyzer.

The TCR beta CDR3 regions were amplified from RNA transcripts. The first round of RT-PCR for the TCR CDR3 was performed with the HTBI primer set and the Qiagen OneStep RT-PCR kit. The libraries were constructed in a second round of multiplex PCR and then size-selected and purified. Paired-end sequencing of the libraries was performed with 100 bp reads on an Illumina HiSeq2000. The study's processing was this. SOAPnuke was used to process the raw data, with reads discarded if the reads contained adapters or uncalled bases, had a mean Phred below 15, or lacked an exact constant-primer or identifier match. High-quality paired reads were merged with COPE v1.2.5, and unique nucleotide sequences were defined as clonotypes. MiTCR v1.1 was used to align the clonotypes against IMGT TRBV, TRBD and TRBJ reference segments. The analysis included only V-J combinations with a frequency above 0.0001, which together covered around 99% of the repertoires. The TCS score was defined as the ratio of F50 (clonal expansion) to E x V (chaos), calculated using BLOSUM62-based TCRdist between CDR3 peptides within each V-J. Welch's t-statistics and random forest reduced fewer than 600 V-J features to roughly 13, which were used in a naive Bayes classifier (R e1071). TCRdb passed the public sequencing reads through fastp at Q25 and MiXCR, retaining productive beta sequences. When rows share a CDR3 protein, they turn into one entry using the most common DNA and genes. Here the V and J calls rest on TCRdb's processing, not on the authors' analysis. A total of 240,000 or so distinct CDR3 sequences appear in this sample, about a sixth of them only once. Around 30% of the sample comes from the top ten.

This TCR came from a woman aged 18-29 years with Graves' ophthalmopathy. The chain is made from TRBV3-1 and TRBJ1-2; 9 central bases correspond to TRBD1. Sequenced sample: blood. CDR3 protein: CASGRDRDDPYGYTF. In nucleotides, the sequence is TGTGCCAGCGGCCGGGACAGGGATGATCCCTATGGCTACACCTTC. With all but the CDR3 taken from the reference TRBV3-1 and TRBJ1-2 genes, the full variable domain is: DTAVSQTPKYLVTQMGNDKSIKCEQNLGHDTMYWYKQDSKKFLKIMFSYNNKELIINETVPNRFSPKSPDKAHLNLHINSLELGDSAVYFCASGRDRDDPYGYTFGSGTRLTVV.